This note documents a single TCR beta chain sequence. What it recognizes is unknown. Trimming stripped 5 bases from V and 0 bases from J, with 10 bases between. CDR1 is SGHAT and CDR2 is FQNNGV in the germline V gene. The CDR3 extends over 14 amino acids. This sample is drawn from a study of a mutant IDH1 vaccine in newly diagnosed glioma. For the study at large: In some groups vaccination began 4-6 weeks post-radiotherapy; others received it with temozolomide. Most had both radiotherapy and temozolomide beforehand; others had only one. Whole-study findings and limits: Top-clonotype changes in peripheral T cells seemed unrelated to pseudoprogression.

Documented time point: week 35, safety follow-up. Vaccination used 300 ug of mutant IDH1 20-mer peptide per dose, with topical imiquimod. Assay: immunoSEQ multiplex PCR; the TCRdb copy retains only in-frame clones and omits some. The table shows 60,000 or so clones, with around 84% occurring only once. The chain combines TRBV11-2 with TRBJ1-2; D unresolved. The receptor was derived from a man aged 30 to 45 with glioma. Source: PBMCs, taken from a glioma patient whose treatment included an IDH1 peptide vaccine. This chain's CDR3 is CASSPSGANYGYTF. The CDR3 coding sequence is TGTGCCAGCAGCCCATCTGGGGCTAACTATGGCTACACCTTC.